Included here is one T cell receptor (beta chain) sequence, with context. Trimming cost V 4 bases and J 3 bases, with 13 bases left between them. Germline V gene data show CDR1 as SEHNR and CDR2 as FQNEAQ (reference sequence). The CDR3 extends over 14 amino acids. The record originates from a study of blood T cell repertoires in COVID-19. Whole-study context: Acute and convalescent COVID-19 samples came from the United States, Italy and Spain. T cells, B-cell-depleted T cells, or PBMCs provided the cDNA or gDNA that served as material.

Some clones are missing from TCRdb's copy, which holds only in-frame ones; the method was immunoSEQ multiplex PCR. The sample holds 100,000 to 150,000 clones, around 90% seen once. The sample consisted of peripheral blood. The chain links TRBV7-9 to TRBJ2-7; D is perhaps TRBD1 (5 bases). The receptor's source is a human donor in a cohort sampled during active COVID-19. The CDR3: CASSSFTDSYEQYF. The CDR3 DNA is TGTGCCAGCAGCTCCTTTACAGACAGCTACGAGCAGTACTTC.